The 16 T cell receptor delta chains below were found in one sample sequenced in a study of gamma-delta chains in newborns, infants, children. TCRdb applied CATT to the reads for clone calling. The data show under 5,000 delta-chain clones, about two fifths seen once. The sequenced material came from blood. These receptors originate from a child who received the measles vaccine.

Comment on this clone: Since a much larger clone is just one base distant, this may be a read error. The V call is TRDV1, the J call TRDJ1; D remains unclear. Germline-derived CDR1 and CDR2 are TSWWSYY and QGS. This CDR3 spans 20 amino acids. The CDR3 is CALGEPRWSGPIFYTDKPIF. The CDR3 bases are TGTGCTCTTGGGGAACCCCGATGGAGTGGGCCTATTTTTTACACCGATAAACCCATCTTT.

Regarding this clone: A much more abundant neighbour one base away suggests this may be a read error. The CDR3 coding sequence is TGTGCTCTTGGGGAACGAGTGAAACTCATCTTT. Encoded protein: CALGERVKLIF. The J gene is TRDJ1, the V gene TRDV1; D uncertain. Germline V gene sequence: CDR1 TSWWSYY, CDR2 QGS. Trimming took off 1 base at V and 8 bases at J, with 5 bases between the two ends. The CDR3 sequence is 11 residues long.

This clone rates as medium-sized (0.01 to 0.1%). The gene calls are TRAV29/DV5 and TRDJ1; D not certain. Trimming shortened V by 5 bases and J by 4 bases, and 18 bases separated the two germline ends. CDR1 is NSMFDY and CDR2 is ISSIKDK in the germline V gene. The CDR3 is 14 amino acids. The CDR3 DNA reads as TGTGCAGCCAGACGACCGAGGTTTGGCGATAAACTCATCTTT. Amino acid sequence: CAARRPRFGDKLIF. The whole variable domain, remainder taken from reference TRAV29/DV5 and TRDJ1, is DQQVKQNSPSLSVQEGRISILNCDYTNSMFDYFLWYKKYPAEGPTFLISISSIKDKNEDGRFTVFLNKSAKHLSLHIVPSQPGDSAVYFCAARRPRFGDKLIFGKGTRVTVEP.

A word on this clone: This same CDR3 is encoded by further DNA sequences in the sample. The V and J genes are TRDV1 and TRDJ1; 7 bases map to TRDD3. V lost 4 bases, J lost 0 bases, and 20 bases stayed unmatched. The CDR3 runs 20 residues. CDR1 is TSWWSYY, CDR2 QGS, per germline. The CDR3 nucleotides read TGTGCTCTTGGGGGTCCCCAGACCCGTCTACTGGGGACATACACCGATAAACTCATCTTT. It encodes CALGGPQTRLLGTYTDKLIF.

As regards this clone: This may arise from a read error, as a much more abundant clone is one base away. The CDR3 nucleotides are TGTGCCTGTGACGGGCCATTGCATAATTCCTGGGGCACCCGACAGATGTTTTTC. It yields the protein CACDGPLHNSWGTRQMFF. V usage is TRDV2 and J usage is TRDJ3, with TRDD3 as a possible D gene (6 bases). Germline V lookup: CDR1 GEAIGNYY, CDR2 EKD. CDR3 length: 18 residues.

This clone is medium-sized within its sample. Other DNA sequences in the same sample also yield this CDR3. The V and J genes are TRDV1 and TRDJ1, with D tentatively TRDD2 (5 bases). The CDR3 contains 21 residues. Trimming left V 0 bases short and J 7 bases short, with 33 bases between. Germline CDR1 is TSWWSYY and CDR2 is QGS. Here the CDR3 reads CALGELRRTPSLGSVVGKLIF. The CDR3 coding sequence is TGTGCTCTTGGGGAACTAAGAAGAACGCCTTCACTCGGTAGCGTGGTTGGTAAACTCATCTTT.

The CDR3 coding sequence is TGTGCTCTTGGGGAACGGAAGGACAGGAACACCGATAAACTCATCTTT. It yields the protein CALGERKDRNTDKLIF. The V and J genes are TRDV1 and TRDJ1; the D is unclear. This CDR3 spans 16 amino acids. V lost 1 base and J lost 0, with 12 bases in between. CDR1 is TSWWSYY, CDR2 QGS, per germline.

Remarks on this clone: The sample holds other DNA sequences that translate to the same CDR3. This rearrangement joins TRDV1 to TRDJ1, with 10 nucleotides matching TRDD3. V gave up 1 base and J gave up 3 bases; unmatched junction bases: 11. Looked up from germline, CDR1 is TSWWSYY and CDR2 is QGS. The CDR3 has 18 residues. The CDR3 bases are TGTGCTCTTGGGGAACCGTTTGGGGGATACAGTATCTCCGATAAACTCATCTTT. Its translation: CALGEPFGGYSISDKLIF.

The chain has TRDV1 and TRDJ2; 9 nucleotides line up with TRDD2. Germline loops: CDR1 TSWWSYY, CDR2 QGS. The CDR3 loop spans 22 amino acids. The V and J ends lost 5 bases and 6 bases, in that order; junction bases with no gene match: 28. Written as DNA, the CDR3 is TGTGCTCTTGGGTCCAACCCCCTTCCTACGGGTCCCAGTTGGGGGACTTCAGCACAACTCTTCTTT. This codes for CALGSNPLPTGPSWGTSAQLFF.

This clone turned up a few times. The rearrangement uses TRDV2 and TRDJ3, with D perhaps TRDD3 (6 bases). This CDR3 has 18 amino acids. In germline, CDR1 is GEAIGNYY, CDR2 EKD. V lost 0 bases to trimming and J lost 0 bases, with 11 bases between them. In DNA, the CDR3 is TGTGCCTGTGACACCCTACTGGGAAGCTCCTGGGACACCCGACAGATGTTTTTC. Its translation: CACDTLLGSSWDTRQMFF.

V gene TRDV1 combines with J gene TRDJ1, with TRDD3 as a possible D gene (5 bases). The CDR3 length is 26 residues. V shed 0 bases and J shed 1 base, with 42 bases lying between them. Per the germline V gene, CDR1 is TSWWSYY and CDR2 is QGS. The CDR3 region has the DNA TGTGCTCTTGGGGAACTTAATCTCCTCTACGAACACAAAGGAGGGTATCTTGATACTCCCACCGATAAACTCATCTTT. This translates into CALGELNLLYEHKGGYLDTPTDKLIF.

The chain combines TRDV1 with TRDJ1; 12 bases match TRDD3. CDR3 length equals 20 residues. CDR1 is TSWWSYY, CDR2 QGS, per germline. Here the CDR3 DNA reads TGTGCCGGGCGAAGCCTTTCTCTTACTGGGGGATACCATACGGACGATAAACTCATCTTT. This codes for CAGRSLSLTGGYHTDDKLIF.

This clone qualifies as medium-sized. The chain couples TRDV2 to TRDJ1, with TRDD3 matching 13 bases. V shed 2 bases, J shed 2 bases, and the junction held 13 bases outside the gene matches. From germline, CDR1 is GEAIGNYY and CDR2 EKD. CDR3 length equals 19 residues. This chain's CDR3 is CACDILRTGGYEGTDKLIF. Here the CDR3 DNA reads TGTGCCTGTGACATCCTCCGTACTGGGGGATACGAGGGAACCGATAAACTCATCTTT.

The genes are TRDV1 and TRDJ1; TRDD3 aligns across 13 bases. J was trimmed by 0 bases and V by 5 bases; bases with no gene match: 27. This CDR3 contains 24 residues. Germline CDR1 TSWWSYY, CDR2 QGS. The CDR3 DNA reads TGTGCTCTTGGGATATACCCGTTCCTACGCCTACGTACTGGGGGATACGGGTACACCGATAAACTCATCTTT. As protein: CALGIYPFLRLRTGGYGYTDKLIF.

V gene TRDV1 combines with J gene TRDJ1; TRDD3 matches at 13 bases. This CDR3 has 29 residues. Losses at the gene ends were 0 bases for V and 6 bases for J; bases not matched to a gene: 43. Germline V gene lookup returns CDR1 TSWWSYY and CDR2 QGS. CDR3 nucleotides: TGTGCTCTTGGGGAACTCCCGCGGTTACGTTCGGGAAAAGTTCCTCTTACTGGGGGATACGCCTGTGGATACCATAAACTCATCTTT. Residues: CALGELPRLRSGKVPLTGGYACGYHKLIF.

CDR3 sequence reads: CALGELPTDLTGGYEKLIF. The CDR3 region has the DNA TGTGCTCTTGGGGAACTTCCTACGGACCTTACTGGGGGATACGAAAAACTCATCTTT. The chain has TRDV1 and TRDJ1; 13 bases fit TRDD3. CDR1 is TSWWSYY, CDR2 QGS, per germline. The CDR3 extends over 19 amino acids. V was clipped by 0 bases and J by 8 bases; unmatched bases: 15.